The count of the clone carrying this T cell receptor (beta chain) is one. Its specificity is not known. This sample stems from a study of shared clonotypes between healthy human individuals. Sorted-subset replicate PCR reactions were performed with about 200 ng DNA, corresponding to roughly 27,000 T cell genomes. Profiled with immunoSEQ multiplex PCR; TCRdb holds only in-frame clones, not every one. The sample carries approximately 2,200,000 clones, 90% to 95% recorded once. As defined, naive CD8 cells were CD45RO-negative and positively selected for CCR7, with terminally differentiated effector memory CD45RA+ cells excluded. General observations from the study: Since donors were few, the genetic and exposure-history diversity represented was limited.

V was clipped by 0 bases and J by 3 bases, with 12 bases between them. Germline CDR1 and CDR2: MNHNS and SASEGT. The CDR3 runs to 16 residues. The TCR sequence derives from a young man in good health. Some clones in this sample may be carry-over from other donors' samples. Sequences were obtained from naive CD8+ T cells from PBMCs. The gene calls are TRBV6-1 and TRBJ1-3; D may be TRBD1 (6 bases). In DNA, the CDR3 is TGTGCCAGCAGTGAAGCATACAGGGTCTTTGGAAACACCATATATTTT. Translation: CASSEAYRVFGNTIYF.